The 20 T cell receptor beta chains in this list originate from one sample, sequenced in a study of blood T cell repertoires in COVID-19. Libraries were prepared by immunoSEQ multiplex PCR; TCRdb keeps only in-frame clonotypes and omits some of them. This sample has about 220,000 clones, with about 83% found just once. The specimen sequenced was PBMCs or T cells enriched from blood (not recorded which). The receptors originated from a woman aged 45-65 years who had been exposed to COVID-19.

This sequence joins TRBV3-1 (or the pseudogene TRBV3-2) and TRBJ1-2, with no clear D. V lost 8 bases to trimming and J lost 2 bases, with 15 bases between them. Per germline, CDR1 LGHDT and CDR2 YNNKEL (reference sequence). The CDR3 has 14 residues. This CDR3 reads CASAPVLGNYGYTF. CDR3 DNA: TGTGCCAGCGCCCCGGTACTAGGGAACTATGGCTACACCTTC.

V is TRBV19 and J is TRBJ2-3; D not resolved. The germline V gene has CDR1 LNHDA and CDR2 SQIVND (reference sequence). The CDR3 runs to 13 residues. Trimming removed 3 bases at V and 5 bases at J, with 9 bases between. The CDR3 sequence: CASSIGEVDTQYF. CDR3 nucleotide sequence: TGTGCCAGTAGTATTGGTGAGGTAGATACGCAGTATTTT.

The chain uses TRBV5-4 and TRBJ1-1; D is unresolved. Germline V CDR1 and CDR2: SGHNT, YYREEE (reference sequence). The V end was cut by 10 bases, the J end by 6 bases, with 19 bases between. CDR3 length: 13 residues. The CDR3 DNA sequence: TGTGCCGGAACGGACTACGCAACCTCTGAAGCTTTCTTT. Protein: CAGTDYATSEAFF.

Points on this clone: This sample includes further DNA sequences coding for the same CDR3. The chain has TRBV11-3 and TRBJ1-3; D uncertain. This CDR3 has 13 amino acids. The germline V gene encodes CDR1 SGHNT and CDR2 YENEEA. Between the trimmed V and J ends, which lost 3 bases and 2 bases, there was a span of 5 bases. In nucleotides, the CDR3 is TGTGCCAGCAGCTTGCGCCCTGGAAACACCATATATTTT. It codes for CASSLRPGNTIYF.

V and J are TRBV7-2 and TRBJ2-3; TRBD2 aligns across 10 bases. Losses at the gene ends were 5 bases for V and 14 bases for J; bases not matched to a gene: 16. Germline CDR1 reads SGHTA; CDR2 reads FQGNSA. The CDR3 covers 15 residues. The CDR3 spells CASSRRTSGTHATYF. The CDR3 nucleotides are TGTGCCAGCAGCCGCCGGACTAGCGGCACCCACGCAACGTATTTT.

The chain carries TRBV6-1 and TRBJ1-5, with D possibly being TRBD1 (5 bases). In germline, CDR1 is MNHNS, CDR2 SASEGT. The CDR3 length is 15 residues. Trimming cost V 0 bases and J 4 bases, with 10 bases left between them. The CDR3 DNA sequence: TGTGCCAGCAGTGAAGCTAGGGGAACAAATCAGCCCCAGCATTTT. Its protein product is CASSEARGTNQPQHF.

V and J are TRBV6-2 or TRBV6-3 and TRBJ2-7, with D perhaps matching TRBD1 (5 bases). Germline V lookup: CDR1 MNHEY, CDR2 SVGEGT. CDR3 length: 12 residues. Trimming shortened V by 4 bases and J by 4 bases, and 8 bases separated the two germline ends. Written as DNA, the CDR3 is TGTGCCAGCAGTTCTCAGGGATACGAGCAGTACTTC. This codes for CASSSQGYEQYF.

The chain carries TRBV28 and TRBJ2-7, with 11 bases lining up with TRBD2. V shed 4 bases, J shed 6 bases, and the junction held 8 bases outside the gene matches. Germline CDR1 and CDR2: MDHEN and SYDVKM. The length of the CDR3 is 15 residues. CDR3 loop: CASSSTSGGVAEQYF. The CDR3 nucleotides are TGTGCCAGCAGTTCCACTAGCGGGGGTGTAGCCGAGCAGTACTTC.

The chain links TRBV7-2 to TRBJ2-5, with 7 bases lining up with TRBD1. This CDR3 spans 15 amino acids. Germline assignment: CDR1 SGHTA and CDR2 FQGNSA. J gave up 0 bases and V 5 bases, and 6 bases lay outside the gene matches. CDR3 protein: CASSPQGMHQETQYF. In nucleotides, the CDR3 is TGTGCCAGCAGCCCACAGGGGATGCACCAAGAGACCCAGTACTTC.

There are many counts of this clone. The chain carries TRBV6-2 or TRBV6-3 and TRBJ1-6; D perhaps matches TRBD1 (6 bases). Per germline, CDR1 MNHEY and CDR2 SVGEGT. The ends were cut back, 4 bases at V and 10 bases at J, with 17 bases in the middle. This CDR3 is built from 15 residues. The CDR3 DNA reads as TGTGCCAGCAGTTCCCAGGGGCGATTTGGATCACCCCTCCACTTT. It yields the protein CASSSQGRFGSPLHF.

CDR3 in DNA: TGTGCCAGCAGCCAATCCGCAGGGAACACTGAAGCTTTCTTT. Translating gives CASSQSAGNTEAFF. The rearrangement uses TRBV3-1 (or the pseudogene TRBV3-2) and TRBJ1-1; D not resolved. Germline V CDR1 and CDR2: LGHDT, YNNKEL (reference sequence). This CDR3 region has 14 residues. V shed 2 bases and J shed 1 base, with 8 bases lying between them.

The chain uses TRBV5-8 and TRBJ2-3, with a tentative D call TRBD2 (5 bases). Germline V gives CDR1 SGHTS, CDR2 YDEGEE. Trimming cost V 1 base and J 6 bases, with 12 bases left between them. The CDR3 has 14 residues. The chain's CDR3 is CASSLLDSRDTQYF. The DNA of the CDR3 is TGTGCCAGCAGCTTGCTGGACTCGAGGGATACGCAGTATTTT.

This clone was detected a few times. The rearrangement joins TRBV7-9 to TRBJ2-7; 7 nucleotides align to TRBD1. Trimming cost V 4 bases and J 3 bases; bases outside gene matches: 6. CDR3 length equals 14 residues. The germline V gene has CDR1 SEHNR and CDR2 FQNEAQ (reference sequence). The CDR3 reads CASSWAGGDYEQYF. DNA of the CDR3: TGTGCCAGCAGCTGGGCAGGGGGAGACTACGAGCAGTACTTC.

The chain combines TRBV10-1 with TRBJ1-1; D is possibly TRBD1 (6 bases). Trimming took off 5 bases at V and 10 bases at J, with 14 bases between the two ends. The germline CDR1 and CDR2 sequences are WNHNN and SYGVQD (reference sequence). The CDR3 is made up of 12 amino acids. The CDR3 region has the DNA TGCGCCAGCAGTCTATCCGGGGGGCGAGCTTTCTTT. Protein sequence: CASSLSGGRAFF.

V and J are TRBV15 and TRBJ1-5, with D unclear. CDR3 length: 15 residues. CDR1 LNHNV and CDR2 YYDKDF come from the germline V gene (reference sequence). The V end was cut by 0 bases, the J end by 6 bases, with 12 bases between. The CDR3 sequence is CATSRDYDTFQPQHF. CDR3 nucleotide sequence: TGTGCCACCAGCAGAGATTACGACACCTTTCAGCCCCAGCATTTT. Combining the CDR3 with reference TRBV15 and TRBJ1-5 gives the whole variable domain DAMVIQNPRYQVTQFGKPVTLSCSQTLNHNVMYWYQQKSSQAPKLLFHYYDKDFNNEADTPDNFQSRRPNTSFCFLDIRSPGLGDTAMYLCATSRDYDTFQPQHFGDGTRLSIL.

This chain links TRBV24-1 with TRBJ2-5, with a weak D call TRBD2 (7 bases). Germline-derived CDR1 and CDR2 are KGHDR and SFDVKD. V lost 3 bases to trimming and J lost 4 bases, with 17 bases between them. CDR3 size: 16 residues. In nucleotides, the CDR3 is TGTGCCACCAGTGATCTGCTCCGGGGGGCCGGAGAGACCCAGTACTTC. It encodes CATSDLLRGAGETQYF.

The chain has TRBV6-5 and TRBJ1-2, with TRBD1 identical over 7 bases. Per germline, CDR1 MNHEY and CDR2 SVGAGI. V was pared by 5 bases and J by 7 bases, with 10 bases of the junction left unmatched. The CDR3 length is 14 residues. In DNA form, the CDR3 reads TGTGCCAGCAGTCCCACAGGGGCTAGGGGTGGCTACACCTTC. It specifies CASSPTGARGGYTF.

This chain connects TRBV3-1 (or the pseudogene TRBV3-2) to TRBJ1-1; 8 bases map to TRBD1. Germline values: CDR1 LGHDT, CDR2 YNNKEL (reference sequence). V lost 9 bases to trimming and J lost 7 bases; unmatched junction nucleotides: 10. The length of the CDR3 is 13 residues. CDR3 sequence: CASGPGQAYEAFF. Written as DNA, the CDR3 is TGTGCCAGTGGACCGGGACAGGCTTATGAAGCTTTCTTT.

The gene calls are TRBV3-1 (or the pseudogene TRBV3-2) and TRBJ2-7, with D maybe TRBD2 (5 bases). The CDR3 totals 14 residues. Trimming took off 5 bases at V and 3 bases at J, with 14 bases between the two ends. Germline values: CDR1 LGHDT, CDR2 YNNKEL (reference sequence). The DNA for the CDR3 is TGTGCCAGCAGCGCCAGACCGGGGTTCTACGAGCAGTACTTC. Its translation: CASSARPGFYEQYF.

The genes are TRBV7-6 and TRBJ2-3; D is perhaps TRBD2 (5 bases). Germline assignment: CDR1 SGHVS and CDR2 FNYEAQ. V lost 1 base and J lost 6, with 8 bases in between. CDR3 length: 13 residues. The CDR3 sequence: CASSLGGYDTQYF. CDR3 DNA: TGTGCCAGCAGCTTAGGAGGGTACGATACGCAGTATTTT.